Following are 32 T cell receptor beta chains from one sample sequenced in a study of cytomegalovirus exposure and HLA in healthy donors. The PCR was carried out with 60 Vbeta primers and 13 Jbeta primers. Produced via immunoSEQ multiplex PCR; TCRdb's table is partial and in-frame only. The sample shows under 200,000 clones, just under 80% of them seen only once. Sequenced input: PBMCs. These receptors were obtained from a woman in her forties or fifties in good health and CMV-seropositive.

The chain is built from TRBV27 and TRBJ1-5, with D perhaps TRBD1 (6 bases). V shed 8 bases and J shed 1 base, with 15 bases lying between them. The CDR3 covers 15 residues. Germline assignment: CDR1 MNHEY and CDR2 SMNVEV (reference sequence). The CDR3 nucleotides are TGTGCCAGCTCTTCGGGGGGGGCAAGCAATCAGCCCCAGCATTTT. Translating it yields CASSSGGASNQPQHF.

The chain couples TRBV9 to TRBJ2-1; 15 bases are shared with TRBD2. The germline gives CDR1 SGDLS, CDR2 YYNGEE. After removal of 0 bases from V and 7 bases from J, the junction contained 8 bases not matched to a gene. This CDR3 contains 18 residues. The CDR3 DNA reads TGTGCCAGCAGCGTAGAGGGAGGACTAGCGGGAGGGTGGAATGAGCAGTTCTTC. This translates into CASSVEGGLAGGWNEQFF.

The chain joins TRBV10-1 to TRBJ2-7; D not certain. This CDR3 is built from 13 residues. Germline V gene lookup returns CDR1 WNHNN and CDR2 SYGVQD (reference sequence). V was pared by 2 bases and J by 7 bases, with 12 bases between. CDR3 sequence (DNA): TGCGCCAGCAGTGAGGACGGCTCGCGGGAGCAGTACTTC. Amino acids: CASSEDGSREQYF.

V and J are TRBV7-2 and TRBJ2-7, with a weak D call TRBD1 (6 bases). CDR1 and CDR2 from the germline V gene are SGHTA and FQGNSA. This CDR3 contains 16 residues. The V end lost 1 base, the J end lost 1 base, and 14 bases lay between the germline ends. The CDR3, as DNA: TGTGCCAGCAGCTTAGGGCTACTAGGGGGATCCTACGAGCAGTACTTC. Protein: CASSLGLLGGSYEQYF.

This clone is a singleton in its sample. The chain recombines TRBV19 with TRBJ2-1; tentative D call: TRBD1 (6 bases). V gave up 8 bases and J gave up 0 bases, with 14 bases separating them. Germline CDR1 reads LNHDA; CDR2 reads SQIVND (reference sequence). There are 15 residues in the CDR3. The CDR3 bases are TGTGCCAGTGGGGCCAGGACAGCCTCCTACAATGAGCAGTTCTTC. This translates into CASGARTASYNEQFF.

This chain joins TRBV13 and TRBJ2-3; 11 nucleotides match TRBD2. CDR3 length: 16 amino acids. CDR1 is PRHDT and CDR2 is FYEKMQ in the germline V gene (reference sequence). Germline trimming cut 0 bases from V and 11 bases from J; bases unmatched to any gene: 10. CDR3 amino acids: CASSLGASGRIHGQYF. The CDR3 coding sequence is TGTGCCAGCAGCTTAGGAGCTAGCGGGAGGATACACGGGCAGTATTTT.

In this sample, this clone turned up a few times. The CDR3 DNA reads as TGTGCCAGCTCCCAGGGGGCCGGGAAGATAGAAGCTTTCTTT. Protein sequence: CASSQGAGKIEAFF. V gene TRBV28 combines with J gene TRBJ1-1; 8 bases map to TRBD1. The CDR3 contains 14 residues. CDR1 and CDR2 from the germline V gene are MDHEN and SYDVKM. V gave up 8 bases and J gave up 8 bases; unmatched junction bases: 13.

The chain links TRBV6-6 to TRBJ1-2; no firm D call. V dropped 2 bases and J dropped 10 bases, with 14 bases sitting between them. This CDR3 is built from 13 residues. Germline V gives CDR1 MNHNY, CDR2 SVGAGI (reference sequence). The CDR3 sequence: CASSYGRRIDYTF. The CDR3 nucleotides read TGTGCCAGCAGTTACGGGAGGCGTATTGACTACACCTTC.

The rearrangement joins TRBV11-3 to TRBJ2-5, with a tentative D call TRBD1 (5 bases). The CDR3 covers 14 residues. CDR1 and CDR2 from the germline V gene are SGHNT and YENEEA. V gave up 5 bases and J gave up 3 bases, with 13 bases separating them. The CDR3 loop is CASSQGAVEETQYF. CDR3 nucleotides: TGTGCCAGCAGCCAAGGGGCGGTTGAAGAGACCCAGTACTTC.

This chain joins TRBV10-3 and TRBJ1-1; no reliable D call. This CDR3 comprises 13 residues. Germline CDR1 reads ENHRY; CDR2 reads SYGVKD. The germline V and J ends were trimmed by 4 bases and 0 bases, with 6 bases remaining between them. CDR3: CAISAELNTEAFF. The CDR3 nucleotides are TGTGCCATCAGTGCGGAGCTGAACACTGAAGCTTTCTTT.

This clone appeared a single time. The chain links TRBV4-3 to TRBJ2-2; TRBD2 aligns across 7 bases. The CDR3 has 16 amino acids. Germline values: CDR1 LGHNA, CDR2 YSLEER. The trim removed 0 bases at V and 0 bases at J, leaving 1 base unmatched. Here the CDR3 reads CASSQEAGPNTGELFF. The CDR3 bases are TGCGCCAGCAGCCAAGAAGCGGGACCGAACACCGGGGAGCTGTTTTTT.

This clone appeared a single time. One end of the junction does not line up with germline, which may come from a read error. The J gene is TRBJ2-1, the V gene TRBV15; 8 positions agree with TRBD2. CDR1 and CDR2 (germline): LNHNV, YYDKDF (reference sequence). The CDR3 loop spans 14 amino acids. In DNA, the CDR3 is TGTGCCACCAGGTCTGAGCGGGAGTCCTTTCGGTTAATCTTC. Translating gives CATRSERESFRLIF.

This sequence joins TRBV7-2 and TRBJ2-7; D is possibly TRBD2 (6 bases). V was cut by 0 bases and J by 0 bases, with 9 bases left in between. This CDR3 spans 15 amino acids. Per germline, CDR1 SGHTA and CDR2 FQGNSA. CDR3 sequence (DNA): TGTGCCAGCAGCTTAGCGGGACTGAGCTCCTACGAGCAGTACTTC. This encodes CASSLAGLSSYEQYF. The full variable domain, completed using reference TRBV7-2 and TRBJ2-7, is GAGVSQSPSNKVTEKGKDVELRCDPISGHTALYWYRQSLGQGLEFLIYFQGNSAPDKSGLPSDRFSAERTGGSVSTLTIQRTQQEDSAVYLCASSLAGLSSYEQYFGPGTRLTVT.

The chain has TRBV7-9 and TRBJ1-1; D might be TRBD1 (6 bases). CDR1 is SEHNR, CDR2 FQNEAQ, per germline (reference sequence). The CDR3 contains 17 residues. The V end was cut by 2 bases, the J end by 1 base, with 17 bases between. The CDR3 DNA follows: TGTGCCAGCAGCTTAACTGGGTGGGGGGGCAGGAACACTGAAGCTTTCTTT. It codes for CASSLTGWGGRNTEAFF.

The chain links TRBV5-1 to TRBJ1-2; 9 bases match TRBD1. Germline V gene sequence: CDR1 SGHRS, CDR2 YFSETQ. The CDR3 runs 15 residues. V lost 4 bases, J lost 7 bases, and 11 bases stayed unmatched. The CDR3 loop is CASSPVAGQGSGYTF. The CDR3 DNA reads TGCGCCAGCAGCCCGGTTGCGGGACAGGGCTCTGGCTACACCTTC.

V is TRBV5-8 and J is TRBJ1-6; a weak D match, TRBD1 (5 bases). This CDR3 spans 13 amino acids. Per the germline V gene, CDR1 is SGHTS and CDR2 is YDEGEE. The germline V and J ends were trimmed by 2 bases and 7 bases, with 7 bases remaining between them. CDR3: CASSFRQNSPLHF. The CDR3 nucleotides are TGTGCCAGCAGCTTTAGACAGAATTCACCCCTCCACTTT.

The chain uses TRBV5-1 and TRBJ1-2; 9 bases fit TRBD1. The CDR3 runs to 13 residues. V was pared by 4 bases and J by 6 bases, with 4 bases of the junction left unmatched. The germline V gene has CDR1 SGHRS and CDR2 YFSETQ. The CDR3 is CASSRDRVDGYTF. The CDR3, as DNA: TGCGCCAGCAGCCGGGACAGGGTGGATGGCTACACCTTC. The complete variable domain, with remaining parts taken from reference TRBV5-1 and TRBJ1-2, reads KAGVTQTPRYLIKTRGQQVTLSCSPISGHRSVSWYQQTPGQGLQFLFEYFSETQRNKGNFPGRFSGRQFSNSRSEMNVSTLELGDSALYLCASSRDRVDGYTFGSGTRLTVV.

V usage is TRBV6-5 and J usage is TRBJ2-7; tentatively, D is TRBD1 (5 bases). The V gene's germline CDR1 is MNHEY and CDR2 SVGAGI. The CDR3 loop spans 12 amino acids. Deletions cut 6 bases from V and 0 bases from J, with 6 bases between. DNA of the CDR3: TGTGCCAGCAGCACAGGCTCCTACGAGCAGTACTTC. This translates into CASSTGSYEQYF.

Here the CDR3 DNA reads TGCGCCAGCAGCCAAGATAGGGTGGGACTAGCGGACTACGAGCAGTACTTC. Translated: CASSQDRVGLADYEQYF. The V and J genes are TRBV4-3 and TRBJ2-7; 11 bases align to TRBD2. Unmatched junction bases numbered 7, after V lost 0 bases and J lost 3 bases. From germline, CDR1 is LGHNA and CDR2 YSLEER. CDR3 length: 17 amino acids.

This chain joins TRBV5-5 and TRBJ2-5; D is ambiguous. This CDR3 has 17 residues. Trimming pared 4 bases from V and 0 bases from J, leaving 19 bases between. The V gene's germline CDR1 is SGHKS and CDR2 YYEKEE (reference sequence). CDR3 loop: CASSLSRRVRYQETQYF. CDR3 DNA sequence: TGTGCCAGCAGCCTTTCTAGGAGAGTACGGTACCAAGAGACCCAGTACTTC.

V usage is TRBV4-3 and J usage is TRBJ1-2; 9 nucleotides line up with TRBD1. Germline loops: CDR1 LGHNA, CDR2 YSLEER. Trimming cost V 0 bases and J 1 base; bases outside gene matches: 3. This CDR3 spans 16 amino acids. CDR3 region: CASSQDGTGINYGYTF. The DNA of the CDR3 is TGCGCCAGCAGCCAAGATGGGACAGGGATTAACTATGGCTACACCTTC.

CDR3 nucleotide sequence: TGTGCCAGCAGCTGGGACAGGGGGCGCCGCTACACCTTC. Protein sequence: CASSWDRGRRYTF. The J gene is TRBJ1-2, the V gene TRBV5-4; TRBD1 matches 12 bases. The junction had 3 bases not matched to a gene; V was cut back by 3 bases and J by 9 bases. CDR1 is SGHNT and CDR2 is YYREEE in the germline V gene (reference sequence). This CDR3 region has 13 residues.

The chain employs TRBV7-6 and TRBJ2-3; a weak D match, TRBD1 (6 bases). Looked up from germline, CDR1 is SGHVS and CDR2 is FNYEAQ. Deletions cut 6 bases from V and 3 bases from J, with 19 bases between. This CDR3 is 16 amino acids long. The CDR3 DNA reads as TGTGCCAGCAGACAAACCCCCACAGGGCGTACAGATACGCAGTATTTT. Protein product: CASRQTPTGRTDTQYF.

This clone was recorded once. This sequence joins TRBV4-3 and TRBJ2-3; 14 positions match TRBD2. Losses at the gene ends were 0 bases for V and 1 base for J; bases not matched to a gene: 9. Looked up from germline, CDR1 is LGHNA and CDR2 is YSLEER. This CDR3 is 20 amino acids long. In DNA, the CDR3 is TGCGCCAGCAGCCAAGATCGGCGGACTAGCGGGAGGCGGGGCACAGATACGCAGTATTTT. This gives the protein CASSQDRRTSGRRGTDTQYF.

Here the CDR3 reads CASSLGQRDDEQFF. CDR3 coding DNA: TGCGCCAGCAGCTTGGGACAACGCGACGATGAGCAGTTCTTC. The chain couples TRBV5-1 to TRBJ2-1, with D unresolved. CDR3 length: 14 residues. With 0 bases removed from V and 8 bases from J, the gap between germline ends came to 12 bases. CDR1 is SGHRS and CDR2 is YFSETQ in the germline V gene.

This chain connects TRBV10-2 to TRBJ2-7; D may be TRBD2 (5 bases). The CDR3 is 18 amino acids. Germline CDR1 is WSHSY and CDR2 is SAAADI. Deletions cut 3 bases from V and 3 bases from J, with 24 bases between. CDR3 amino acids: CASSEVREGESINYEQYF. In nucleotides, the CDR3 is TGCGCCAGCAGTGAAGTAAGAGAGGGCGAGTCGATTAACTACGAGCAGTACTTC.

This clone has more than one count but fewer than ten. The CDR3 bases are TGTGCCAGCAGCCTCCTTTCCGGGGGGGAGACCCAGTACTTC. Residues: CASSLLSGGETQYF. This sequence joins TRBV7-2 and TRBJ2-5; TRBD2 agrees at 7 bases. V trimming: 5 bases; J trimming: 5 bases; junction bases outside the gene matches: 8. The V gene's germline CDR1 is SGHTA and CDR2 FQGNSA. This CDR3 has 14 residues.

In its sample, this clone was seen a few times. The chain couples TRBV11-2 to TRBJ1-3; D is undetermined. The CDR3 sequence is 14 residues long. The V gene's germline CDR1 is SGHAT and CDR2 FQNNGV. The ends were cut back, 8 bases at V and 0 bases at J, with 11 bases in the middle. The CDR3 spells CASGRGSSGNTIYF. CDR3 in DNA: TGTGCCAGCGGAAGAGGGAGCTCTGGAAACACCATATATTTT.

This clone turned up a few times. The chain uses TRBV5-6 and TRBJ2-1; the D gene is possibly TRBD1 (5 bases). CDR1 is SGHDT and CDR2 is YYEEEE in the germline V gene. The CDR3 sequence is 16 residues long. The germline V and J ends were trimmed by 6 bases and 0 bases, with 16 bases remaining between them. The CDR3 coding sequence is TGTGCCAGCACCTTAATCCAGGGTAGCTCCTACAATGAGCAGTTCTTC. Translating it yields CASTLIQGSSYNEQFF.

The table lists this clone with a count of one. The chain is built from TRBV9 and TRBJ1-4, with 8 bases that match TRBD1. V trimming: 4 bases; J trimming: 7 bases; junction bases outside the gene matches: 6. The CDR3 has 14 residues. Per the germline V gene, CDR1 is SGDLS and CDR2 is YYNGEE. The CDR3 here is CASSFGQGSEKLFF. CDR3 nucleotide sequence: TGTGCCAGCAGCTTCGGACAGGGCTCTGAAAAACTGTTTTTT.

The chain is built from TRBV9 and TRBJ2-7; TRBD1 is a possible D gene (5 bases). Trimming pared 4 bases from V and 2 bases from J, leaving 13 bases between. CDR1 and CDR2 (germline): SGDLS, YYNGEE. This CDR3 comprises 14 residues. The DNA of the CDR3 is TGTGCCAGCAGCTTCGACAGCCTCCCCTACGAGCAGTACTTC. This encodes CASSFDSLPYEQYF.

CDR3 amino acids: CASSVQGAGGYTF. Written as DNA, the CDR3 is TGTGCCAGCAGTGTACAGGGGGCTGGTGGCTACACCTTC. This sequence joins TRBV2 and TRBJ1-2; 9 nucleotides match TRBD1. The CDR3 consists of 13 residues. Germline-derived CDR1 and CDR2 are SNHLY and FYNNEI. The junction had 4 bases not matched to a gene; V was cut back by 4 bases and J by 7 bases.